This is a list of T cell receptor beta chains from one sample in a study of Graves' ophthalmopathy and Graves' hyperthyroidism. TCRdb used MiXCR to reprocess the multiplex PCR reads, holding one entry per CDR3 protein. The sample has 900,000 to 1,200,000 distinct CDR3 sequences; 35% to 40% are singletons. Sequencing used peripheral blood or thyroid tissue (not recorded which). These receptors came from an adult man with Graves' hyperthyroidism. Each CDR3 is given with its conserved first and last residue. A D gene is named only where the DNA matches it firmly. Clone size is shown for a subset of rows, as once, few, many or a class of expanded clone.

cdr3_aa cdr3_nt cdr3_length clone_size j_call d_call v_call
CASSLAYRTEKLFF TGTGCCAGCAGCTTAGCGTACCGGACAGAAAAACTGTTTTTT 14 few TRBJ1-4 - TRBV7-9
CASSSTFGYTF TGTGCCAGCAGTTCGACGTTCGGCTACACCTTC 11 many TRBJ1-2 - TRBV6-5
CSARGTGDSYEQYF TGCAGTGCTAGGGGGACAGGGGACTCCTACGAGCAGTACTTC 14 - TRBJ2-7 TRBD1 TRBV20-1
CASSIPGGLTNTEAFF TGTGCCAGTAGTATCCCCGGAGGGCTGACGAACACTGAAGCTTTCTTT 16 few TRBJ1-1 - TRBV19
CASSFDSPYEQYF TGTGCCAGCAGCTTCGACAGCCCCTACGAGCAGTACTTC 13 many TRBJ2-7 - TRBV7-9
CASSPGRQGANVLTF TGTGCCAGCAGCCCTGGACGACAGGGGGCCAACGTCCTGACTTTC 15 - TRBJ2-6 - TRBV7-9
CASSVDRQGDYGYTF TGTGCCAGCAGCGTTGATCGGCAGGGCGACTATGGCTACACCTTC 15 - TRBJ1-2 - TRBV9
CASSVSASGANVLTF TGTGCCAGCAGCGTATCCGCCTCTGGGGCCAACGTCCTGACTTTC 15 many TRBJ2-6 - TRBV9
CATSAGGSSETQYF TGTGCCACCAGCGCAGGGGGTAGTTCAGAGACCCAGTACTTC 14 many TRBJ2-5 TRBD1 TRBV15
CASSPRITSGTGSSYEQYF TGCGCCAGCAGCCCGCGGATTACTAGCGGGACCGGGAGCTCCTACGAGCAGTACTTC 19 few TRBJ2-7 TRBD2 TRBV5-1
CASSLLDQPQHF TGTGCCAGCAGCTTGCTTGATCAGCCCCAGCATTTT 12 many TRBJ1-5 - TRBV7-9
CASSGMSATNEELFF TGTGCCAGCAGCGGGATGTCTGCAACTAATGAAGAACTGTTTTTT 15 - TRBJ1-4 - TRBV7-2
CASSSFMSKGPETQYF TGTGCCAGCAGCTCGTTTATGTCCAAGGGTCCAGAGACCCAGTACTTC 16 few TRBJ2-5 - TRBV13
CASSLSIQETQYF TGTGCCAGCAGCTTGTCCATCCAAGAGACCCAGTACTTC 13 many TRBJ2-5 - TRBV5-8
CSVERTGGGGNTIYF TGCAGCGTTGAAAGGACAGGGGGCGGCGGAAACACCATATATTTT 15 - TRBJ1-3 TRBD1 TRBV29-1
CAISVGNVYEQYF TGTGCCATCAGTGTGGGAAACGTCTACGAGCAGTACTTC 13 many TRBJ2-7 - TRBV10-3
CASSLRAAEANVLTF TGTGCCAGCAGCCTCAGGGCAGCTGAGGCCAACGTCCTGACTTTC 15 many TRBJ2-6 - TRBV6-5
CASSSGTGVGNTIYF TGTGCCAGCAGCTCTGGGACAGGGGTTGGAAACACCATATATTTT 15 - TRBJ1-3 TRBD1 TRBV7-8
CASSPRDSGNTF TGCGCCAGCAGTCCCCGGGATTCTGGAAACACCTTC 12 - TRBJ1-2 - TRBV10-1
CRKQGPYEQYF TGCAGAAAACAGGGCCCATACGAGCAGTACTTC 11 - TRBJ2-7 - TRBV29-1
CASSSGTGGSYF TGCGCCAGCAGCTCCGGGACAGGGGGCTCGTACTTC 12 - TRBJ2-7 TRBD1 TRBV5-1
CASSTRTDRAWGTQYF TGTGCCAGCAGCACCAGAACGGACCGCGCCTGGGGGACCCAGTACTTC 16 once TRBJ2-5 - TRBV11-2
CAWSVGTGGEQYF TGTGCCTGGAGTGTAGGGACAGGGGGCGAGCAGTACTTC 13 - TRBJ2-7 TRBD1 TRBV30
CASSQAQTTGYEQYF TGCGCCAGCAGCCAAGCCCAAACGACAGGGTACGAGCAGTACTTC 15 - TRBJ2-7 TRBD1 TRBV4-3
CSADKSQGRELFF TGCAGTGCTGATAAATCCCAGGGCCGGGAACTGTTTTTT 13 - TRBJ1-4 - TRBV20-1
CASSSRESYTF TGCGCCAGCAGCTCCCGGGAAAGCTACACCTTC 11 many TRBJ1-2 - TRBV5-1
CASSYSPSEQYF TGTGCCAGCAGTTACTCACCCTCCGAGCAGTACTTC 12 few TRBJ2-7 - TRBV6-6
CASSEPDIDYGYTF TGCGCCAGCAGTGAGCCGGACATTGACTATGGCTACACCTTC 14 - TRBJ1-2 - TRBV10-2
CASSSATRSQETQYF TGTGCCAGCAGTTCTGCGACAAGGAGCCAAGAGACCCAGTACTTC 15 many TRBJ2-5 - TRBV6-4
CAISEQGTGAEKLFF TGTGCCATCAGTGAGCAGGGGACAGGGGCCGAAAAACTGTTTTTT 15 - TRBJ1-4 TRBD1 TRBV10-3
CASSYDLNQPQHF TGTGCCAGCAGCTATGACTTGAATCAGCCCCAGCATTTT 13 - TRBJ1-5 - TRBV5-4
CASSLYRGRLNTEAFF TGTGCCAGCAGCTTATACCGGGGTCGCTTGAACACTGAAGCTTTCTTT 16 - TRBJ1-1 - TRBV13
CASSLQAGTPNNYGYTF TGTGCCAGCAGTCTCCAGGCAGGGACACCAAATAACTATGGCTACACCTTC 17 few TRBJ1-2 - TRBV7-9
CASNGQGGNQPQHF TGTGCCAGTAATGGACAGGGTGGCAATCAGCCCCAGCATTTT 14 many TRBJ1-5 TRBD1 TRBV19
CASTAREETQYF TGTGCCAGCACCGCCCGGGAAGAGACCCAGTACTTC 12 - TRBJ2-5 - TRBV2
CASSLGGPGTTQETQYF TGTGCCAGCAGCTTAGGGGGACCGGGGACTACCCAAGAGACCCAGTACTTC 17 many TRBJ2-5 TRBD2 TRBV7-2
CASSSPNTEQYF TGTGCCAGCAGTTCCCCGAACACCGAGCAGTACTTC 12 many TRBJ2-7 - TRBV6-5
CASSYDRELPYEQYF TGCGCCAGCAGCTACGACAGGGAACTACCCTACGAGCAGTACTTC 15 few TRBJ2-7 TRBD1 TRBV5-1
CASSLEGAFF TGTGCCAGCAGCTTAGAAGGAGCTTTCTTT 10 - TRBJ1-1 - TRBV5-1
CASNLGTDYGYTF TGTGCCAGCAACCTGGGGACAGACTATGGCTACACCTTC 13 many TRBJ1-2 TRBD1 TRBV12-3/TRBV12-4
CASSPQTGLNSPLHF TGTGCCAGCTCACCCCAGACAGGGCTCAATTCACCCCTCCACTTT 15 - TRBJ1-6 TRBD1 TRBV18
CSAVPGQITGELFF TGCAGTGCGGTGCCGGGACAGATTACCGGGGAGCTGTTTTTT 14 - TRBJ2-2 TRBD1 TRBV20-1
CSAPPGQGFF TGCAGTGCTCCCCCGGGGCAGGGGTTTTTT 10 - TRBJ2-2 - TRBV20-1
CASSRDGTGTTYEQYF TGCGCCAGCAGCCGAGATGGGACAGGCACGACCTACGAGCAGTACTTC 16 - TRBJ2-7 TRBD1 TRBV4-3
CASSELAGGVLGQHF TGTGCCAGCAGTGAACTAGCGGGGGGAGTGCTAGGCCAGCATTTT 15 - TRBJ1-5 - TRBV2
CASSLGGGLQETQYF TGTGCCAGCAGCCTCGGTGGCGGGCTCCAAGAGACCCAGTACTTC 15 many TRBJ2-5 - TRBV7-9
CASSQVDSRSFSYNSPLHF TGCGCCAGCAGCCAAGTGGACAGCAGGAGCTTCTCCTATAATTCACCCCTCCACTTT 19 few TRBJ1-6 - TRBV7-2
CASRREGFSDGYTF TGTGCCAGCCGTAGGGAAGGCTTCTCAGATGGCTACACCTTC 14 few TRBJ1-2 - TRBV6-5
CASGQGGNYGYTF TGTGCCAGTGGACAGGGGGGTAACTATGGCTACACCTTC 13 once TRBJ1-2 TRBD1 TRBV19
CASSDSLTGDQPQHF TGTGCCAGCAGCGACTCCCTGACAGGGGATCAGCCCCAGCATTTT 15 - TRBJ1-5 TRBD1 TRBV7-9
CASRKQVLGGETQYF TGTGCCAGCAGAAAACAGGTTTTGGGCGGAGAGACCCAGTACTTC 15 - TRBJ2-5 - TRBV6-5
CASSPIAGGGRYEQYF TGTGCCAGCAGCCCGATCGCAGGGGGGGGGAGGTACGAGCAGTACTTC 16 many TRBJ2-7 - TRBV7-2
CASSRFAGQGAYGYTF TGTGCCAGCAGCCGTTTCGCCGGACAGGGGGCGTATGGCTACACCTTC 16 few TRBJ1-2 TRBD1 TRBV7-2
CASAPGMDGYTF TGTGCCAGTGCGCCCGGAATGGATGGCTACACCTTC 12 many TRBJ1-2 - TRBV7-9